This TCR beta chain was documented in a study of shared clonotypes between healthy human individuals. The repertoire was sequenced with immunoSEQ multiplex PCR; TCRdb's copy has only in-frame clones and lacks some. The table has around 2.1 million clones, 95% seen once; the top ten hold over 0.1%. Study outcomes and limitations: In general, naive subsets displayed greater estimated richness than memory subsets did. Rarefaction indicated that sorted-subset sequencing remained incomplete although depth was large.

Turning to this clone: Its antigen is currently unknown.

The length of the CDR3 is 9 residues. Trimming left V 8 bases short and J 8 bases short, with 9 bases between. Germline lookup yields CDR1 SQVTM and CDR2 ANQGSEA. Only Caucasian adults living in Nashville, Tennessee made up the donor group. The receptor's source is a man aged 18 to 35 in good health. V usage is TRBV29-1 and J usage is TRBJ1-2; D perhaps matches TRBD1 (5 bases). Material: naive CD4+ T cells sorted from blood. Described subset: CD45RA+ positively selected. The CDR3 DNA is TGCAGCCTAAGGGGCGGCTACACCTTC. As protein: CSLRGGYTF.